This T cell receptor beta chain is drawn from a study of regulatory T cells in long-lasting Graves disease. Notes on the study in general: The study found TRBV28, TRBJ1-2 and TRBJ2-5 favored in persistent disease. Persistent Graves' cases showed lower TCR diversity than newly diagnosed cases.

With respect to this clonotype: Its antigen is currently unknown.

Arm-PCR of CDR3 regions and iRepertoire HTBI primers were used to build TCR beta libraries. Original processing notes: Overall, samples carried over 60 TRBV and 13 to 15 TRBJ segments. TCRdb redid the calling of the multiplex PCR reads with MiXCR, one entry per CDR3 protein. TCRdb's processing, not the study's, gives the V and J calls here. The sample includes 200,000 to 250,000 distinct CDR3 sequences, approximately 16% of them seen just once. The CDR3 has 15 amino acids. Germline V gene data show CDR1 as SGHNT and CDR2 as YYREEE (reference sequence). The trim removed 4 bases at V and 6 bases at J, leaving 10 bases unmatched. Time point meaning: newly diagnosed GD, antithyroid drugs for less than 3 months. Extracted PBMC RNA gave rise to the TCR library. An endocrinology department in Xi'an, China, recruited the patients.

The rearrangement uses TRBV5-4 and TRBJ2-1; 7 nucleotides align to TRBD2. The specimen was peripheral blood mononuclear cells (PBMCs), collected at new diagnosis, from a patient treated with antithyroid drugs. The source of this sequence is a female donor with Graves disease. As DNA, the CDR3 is TGTGCCAGCAGCCTGGGACTAACGGGCCGCAATGAGCAGTTCTTC. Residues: CASSLGLTGRNEQFF.